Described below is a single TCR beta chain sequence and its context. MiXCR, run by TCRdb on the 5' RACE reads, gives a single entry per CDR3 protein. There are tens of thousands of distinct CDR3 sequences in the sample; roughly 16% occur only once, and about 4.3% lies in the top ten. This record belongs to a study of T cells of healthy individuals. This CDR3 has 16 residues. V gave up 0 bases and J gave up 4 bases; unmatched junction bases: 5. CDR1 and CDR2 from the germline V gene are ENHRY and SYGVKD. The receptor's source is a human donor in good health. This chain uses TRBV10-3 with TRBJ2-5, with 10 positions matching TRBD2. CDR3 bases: TGTGCCATCAGTGAGTCCCCTAGCGGGAGAGTAGAGACCCAGTACTTC. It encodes CAISESPSGRVETQYF.